The 3 T cell receptor beta chains listed next were all sequenced from one sample in a study of cytomegalovirus exposure and HLA in healthy donors. This PCR relied on a set of 60 Vbeta primers and 13 Jbeta primers. Sequencing was performed with immunoSEQ multiplex PCR; in TCRdb, only in-frame clones are kept and a portion is missing. This sample has approximately 130,000 clones, with almost 85% found just once. Sequenced material: PBMCs. All receptors come from a boy younger than 10 in good health and CMV-seronegative.

The chain combines TRBV6-4 with TRBJ2-1, with TRBD2 identical over 7 bases. V shed 2 bases, J shed 6 bases, and the junction held 7 bases outside the gene matches. The CDR3 length is 15 residues. The germline CDR1 and CDR2 sequences are MRHNA and SNTAGT. CDR3 in DNA: TGTGCCAGCAGTGACACCCAGGGAGGGAGCAATGAGCAGTTCTTC. It translates to CASSDTQGGSNEQFF.

V and J are TRBV14 and TRBJ2-1, with TRBD2 as a possible D gene (7 bases). Trimming left V 4 bases short and J 9 bases short, with 19 bases between. The CDR3 covers 15 residues. The V gene's germline CDR1 is SGHDN and CDR2 FVKESK. Written as DNA, the CDR3 is TGTGCCAGCAGCCTAAGACTAGCCGGGGGCGGTGAGCAGTTCTTC. This encodes CASSLRLAGGGEQFF.

The chain couples TRBV6-4 to TRBJ2-3, with 9 bases that match TRBD2. CDR1 MRHNA and CDR2 SNTAGT come from the germline V gene. This CDR3 is built from 16 residues. The J segment lost 2 bases and the V segment lost 2 bases, leaving 5 bases of the junction unmatched. CDR3 sequence: CASSDLAGGSTDTQYF. The CDR3 nucleotides read TGTGCCAGCAGTGACCTGGCGGGGGGGTCCACAGATACGCAGTATTTT.